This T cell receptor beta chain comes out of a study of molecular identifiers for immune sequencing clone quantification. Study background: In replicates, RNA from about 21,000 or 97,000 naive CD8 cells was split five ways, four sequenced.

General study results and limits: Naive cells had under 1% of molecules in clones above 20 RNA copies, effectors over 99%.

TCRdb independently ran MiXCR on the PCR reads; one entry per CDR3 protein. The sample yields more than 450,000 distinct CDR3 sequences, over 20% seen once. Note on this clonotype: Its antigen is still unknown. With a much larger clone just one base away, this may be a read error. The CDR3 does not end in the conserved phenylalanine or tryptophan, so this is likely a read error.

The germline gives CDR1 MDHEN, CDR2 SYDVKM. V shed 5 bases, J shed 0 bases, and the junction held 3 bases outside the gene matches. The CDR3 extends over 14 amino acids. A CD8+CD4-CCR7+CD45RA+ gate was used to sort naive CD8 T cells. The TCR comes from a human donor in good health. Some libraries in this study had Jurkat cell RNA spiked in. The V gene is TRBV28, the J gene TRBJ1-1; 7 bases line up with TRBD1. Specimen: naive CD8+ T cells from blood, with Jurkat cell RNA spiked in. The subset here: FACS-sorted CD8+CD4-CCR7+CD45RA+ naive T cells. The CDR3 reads CASSTGTVNTEAFS. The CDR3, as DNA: TGTGCCAGCAGTACCGGGACAGTGAACACTGAAGCTTTCTCT.